One sample yielded the 25 T cell receptor beta chains listed below, sequenced in a study of immune heterogeneity within non-small cell lung tumors. At around 600 ng per sample, bulk tumor genomic DNA provided the template. Several far-apart biopsies were taken per primary tumor during surgery. Before undergoing curative surgery, patients had newly diagnosed non-small cell lung cancer that was untreated. It was a multiplex PCR that amplified TCR beta CDR3, with 32 V and 13 J primers. MiXCR, run by TCRdb on the multiplex PCR reads, gives a single entry per CDR3 protein. The table includes 5,600 or so distinct CDR3 sequences, roughly a sixth detected once. The sequencing input was lung tumor tissue. Receptors were obtained from a man in his forties with non-small cell lung cancer.

In its sample, this clonotype is medium-sized (0.01 to 0.1%). The chain links TRBV28 to TRBJ2-2, with D uncertain. The CDR3 runs to 12 residues. V shed 3 bases and J shed 6 bases, with 5 bases lying between them. Germline V gene lookup returns CDR1 MDHEN and CDR2 SYDVKM. The CDR3 region is CASSLSSGELFF. The CDR3 bases are TGTGCCAGCAGTTTGTCGTCCGGGGAGCTGTTTTTT.

This clonotype ranks as medium-sized. The chain carries TRBV20-1 and TRBJ2-7; 10 nucleotides match TRBD2. Trimming took 1 base from V and 2 from J; bases not matched to a gene: 2. Germline loops: CDR1 DFQATT, CDR2 SNEGSKA (reference sequence). CDR3 length equals 14 residues. CDR3 amino acids: CSARVGTSAYEQYF. The CDR3 nucleotides are TGCAGTGCTAGAGTGGGGACTAGCGCCTACGAGCAGTACTTC.

Within the sample, this clonotype is medium-sized. The chain couples TRBV19 to TRBJ1-1; unclear D gene. Germline loops: CDR1 LNHDA, CDR2 SQIVND (reference sequence). Between the trimmed V and J ends, which lost 8 bases and 1 base, there was a span of 11 bases. The CDR3 runs 13 residues. CDR3 sequence reads: CASGNGGNTEAFF. In DNA, the CDR3 is TGTGCCAGTGGGAATGGAGGGAACACTGAAGCTTTCTTT.

A note on this clonotype: The junction departs from the called germline gene at one end, perhaps through a read error. J is TRBJ2-5 and V is TRBV6-1; 10 bases align to TRBD1. The CDR3 runs 17 residues. CDR1 and CDR2 from the germline V gene are MNHNS and SASEGT. The CDR3 reads CATSDLQGGQGLETQYF. As DNA, the CDR3 is TGTGCCACCAGTGATTTGCAGGGGGGACAGGGGCTGGAGACCCAGTACTTC.

Comments on this clonotype: This may be a read error: a much more frequent sequence differs by one nucleotide. The rearrangement joins TRBV6-5 to TRBJ1-2; D uncertain. The CDR3 covers 11 residues. Germline values: CDR1 MNHEY, CDR2 SVGAGI. CDR3 protein: CTSSHSYGYTF. The DNA of the CDR3 is TGTACCAGCTCCCACAGCTATGGCTACACCTTC.

This clonotype rates as medium-sized (0.01 to 0.1%). The CDR3 sequence is CASSEGGEGETQYF. The CDR3 nucleotides are TGTGCCAGCAGTGAGGGAGGAGAGGGAGAGACCCAGTACTTC. J is TRBJ2-5 and V is TRBV6-1; perhaps TRBD2 as D (6 bases). The CDR3 loop spans 14 amino acids. Germline V gene data show CDR1 as MNHNS and CDR2 as SASEGT. V shed 3 bases and J shed 4 bases, with 12 bases lying between them.

This clonotype is medium-sized in the sample. The rearrangement links TRBV9 to TRBJ2-7; D may be TRBD2 (6 bases). CDR3 length: 16 residues. The germline V gene encodes CDR1 SGDLS and CDR2 YYNGEE. With 4 bases removed from V and 3 bases from J, the gap between germline ends came to 20 bases. The CDR3 bases are TGTGCCAGCAGCCCTCGCGGCGGGGAAGGGAGCTACGAGCAGTACTTC. Its protein is CASSPRGGEGSYEQYF. Full variable domain (missing parts from reference TRBV9 and TRBJ2-7): DSGVTQTPKHLITATGQRVTLRCSPRSGDLSVYWYQQSLDQGLQFLIQYYNGEERAKGNILERFSAQQFPDLHSELNLSSLELGDSALYFCASSPRGGEGSYEQYFGPGTRLTVT.

By share of the sample, this clonotype is medium-sized. The rearrangement links TRBV6-1 to TRBJ2-7; 9 bases map to TRBD1. The CDR3 loop spans 14 amino acids. The V and J ends lost 8 bases and 7 bases, in that order; junction bases with no gene match: 12. Germline V CDR1 and CDR2: MNHNS, SASEGT. As DNA, the CDR3 is TGTGCCAGCTCCCTCTGGACAGGGGCTGATGAGCAGTACTTC. Protein sequence: CASSLWTGADEQYF.

By sample share, this clonotype is medium-sized (0.01 to 0.1%). The chain couples TRBV12-3 or TRBV12-4 to TRBJ1-4; D is unresolved. This CDR3 has 14 amino acids. Trimming cost V 2 bases and J 8 bases, with 12 bases left between them. CDR3 residues: CASSLLGVQEKLFF. CDR3 bases: TGTGCCAGCAGTTTATTAGGAGTTCAGGAAAAACTGTTTTTT.

This clonotype is medium-sized by share. The V and J genes are TRBV19 and TRBJ1-1; D is undetermined. Germline assignment: CDR1 LNHDA and CDR2 SQIVND (reference sequence). The CDR3 is made up of 16 amino acids. V was shortened by 0 bases and J by 1 base, with 12 bases between the two germline ends. CDR3 amino acids: CASSIDRRARNTEAFF. CDR3 nucleotide sequence: TGTGCCAGTAGTATAGACCGAAGGGCTAGGAACACTGAAGCTTTCTTT.

The V call is TRBV25-1, the J call TRBJ1-1; tentative D call: TRBD1 (6 bases). The ends were cut back, 5 bases at V and 4 bases at J, with 20 bases in the middle. Looked up from germline, CDR1 is MGHDK and CDR2 is SYGVNS. This CDR3 region has 16 residues. The CDR3 DNA follows: TGTGCCAGCAGTCCGGAACAGGGTCAGTTGAGCACTGAAGCTTTCTTT. Residues: CASSPEQGQLSTEAFF.

Of note for this clonotype: A much larger clone differs from this one at a single base, so this may be a read error. The J gene is TRBJ1-1, the V gene TRBV4-1; D remains ambiguous. This CDR3 is 13 amino acids long. CDR1 is MGHRA, CDR2 YSYEKL, per germline. CDR3 amino acids: CASIQSENTEAFF. CDR3 nucleotides: TGCGCCAGCATCCAATCGGAGAACACTGAAGCTTTCTTT.

This clonotype rates as medium-sized. The V gene is TRBV20-1, the J gene TRBJ1-3; a possible D gene is TRBD1 (5 bases). This CDR3 contains 14 residues. Germline V gene sequence: CDR1 DFQATT, CDR2 SNEGSKA (reference sequence). Trimming cost V 6 bases and J 0 bases, with 12 bases left between them. The CDR3 sequence: CSALDTYSGNTIYF. In DNA, the CDR3 is TGCAGTGCCCTGGACACCTACTCTGGAAACACCATATATTTT.

Relative to its sample, this clonotype is medium-sized. The chain employs TRBV6-5 and TRBJ2-2; no clear D. The CDR3 has 15 amino acids. Between the trimmed V and J ends, which lost 0 bases and 0 bases, there was a span of 5 bases. Germline V gene lookup returns CDR1 MNHEY and CDR2 SVGAGI. In DNA, the CDR3 is TGTGCCAGCAGTTACTCGTTTACGAACACCGGGGAGCTGTTTTTT. It yields the protein CASSYSFTNTGELFF.

This clonotype showed up many times. The V call is TRBV4-2, the J call TRBJ2-7; TRBD1 matches at 10 bases. Germline V CDR1 and CDR2: LGHNA, YNFKEQ. The CDR3 consists of 15 residues. J gave up 2 bases and V 0 bases, and 1 base lay outside the gene matches. CDR3: CASSQETGGAYEQYF. CDR3 in DNA: TGTGCCAGCAGCCAAGAGACAGGGGGCGCCTACGAGCAGTACTTC.

This clonotype is medium-sized. J is TRBJ1-2 and V is TRBV18; TRBD1 matches at 9 bases. The CDR3 is made up of 13 amino acids. V gave up 3 bases and J gave up 8 bases; unmatched junction bases: 4. Germline V lookup: CDR1 KGHSH, CDR2 LQKENI. The CDR3 DNA is TGTGCCAGCTCACCGCAGGACAGGGGAGGCTACACCTTC. Its translation is CASSPQDRGGYTF.

In its sample, this clonotype is medium-sized. This chain connects TRBV20-1 to TRBJ2-3; the D gene could be TRBD1 or TRBD2 (6 bases each). CDR1 and CDR2 (germline): DFQATT, SNEGSKA (reference sequence). The CDR3 length is 15 residues. V lost 4 bases and J 1 base, leaving 15 bases between the germline ends. CDR3 sequence reads: CSATQEGVGTDTQYF. CDR3 DNA: TGCAGTGCTACTCAGGAGGGGGTCGGCACAGATACGCAGTATTTT.

Remarks on this clonotype: The final CDR3 position lacks the conserved phenylalanine or tryptophan, pointing to a likely read error. The DNA is left out, because the CDR3 cannot be placed on it with certainty; the CDR3 is given as TCRdb lists it. The rearrangement joins TRBV20-1 to TRBJ2-3; TRBD2 was called by the table and not checked on the DNA. The CDR3 sequence runs 13 residues, both termini included. Germline CDR1 reads DFQATT; CDR2 reads SNEGSKA (reference sequence). CDR3: CSAQHFYEQYFGP.

Comments on this clonotype: Given a much more abundant clone one base away, this may be a read error. V usage is TRBV7-9 and J usage is TRBJ2-7; no reliable D call. CDR3 length: 16 amino acids. Germline CDR1 reads SEHNR; CDR2 reads FQNEAQ (reference sequence). CDR3 nucleotide sequence: TGTGCCATCAGCTTAATCGGTCTTATGACGTCCTACGAGCAGTACTTC. This sequence encodes CAISLIGLMTSYEQYF.

By share of the sample, this clonotype is medium-sized (0.01 to 0.1%). The rearrangement uses TRBV14 and TRBJ1-2, with 7 bases identical to TRBD1. Germline CDR1 SGHDN, CDR2 FVKESK. This CDR3 comprises 16 residues. The V and J ends lost 3 bases and 2 bases, in that order; junction bases with no gene match: 9. The CDR3 loop reads CASSQFRDSLNYGYTF. Here the CDR3 DNA reads TGTGCCAGCAGCCAGTTCCGGGACAGCCTCAACTATGGCTACACCTTC.

The rearrangement joins TRBV4-1 to TRBJ2-5, with TRBD1 matching over 9 bases. This CDR3 is built from 15 residues. Germline V gene lookup returns CDR1 MGHRA and CDR2 YSYEKL. Losses at the gene ends were 4 bases for V and 5 bases for J; bases not matched to a gene: 8. The CDR3 region has the DNA TGCGCCAGCAGCCCCAACCGACAGGGGGGGGAGACCCAGTACTTC. This encodes CASSPNRQGGETQYF.

This clonotype rates as medium-sized. The gene calls are TRBV6-2 or TRBV6-3 and TRBJ1-1, with no clear D. CDR3 length: 15 residues. CDR1 and CDR2 (germline): MNHEY, SVGEGT. The V end lost 5 bases, the J end lost 3 bases, and 16 bases lay between the germline ends. Here the CDR3 reads CASSARPQGYTEAFF. The DNA for the CDR3 is TGTGCCAGCAGTGCCCGCCCCCAAGGCTACACTGAAGCTTTCTTT.

This clonotype was counted ten times or more. The V and J genes are TRBV3-1 and TRBJ1-5; a possible D gene is TRBD1 (6 bases). V was shortened by 1 base and J by 2 bases, with 9 bases between the two germline ends. This CDR3 has 15 amino acids. Germline CDR1 reads LGHDT; CDR2 reads YNNKEL (reference sequence). This CDR3 reads CASSQVSGGNQPQHF. For the CDR3, the DNA is TGTGCCAGCAGCCAAGTTTCAGGGGGCAATCAGCCCCAGCATTTT.

In its sample, this clonotype ranks as medium-sized. The V call is TRBV30, the J call TRBJ1-2, with a possible D match to TRBD1 (6 bases). Germline assignment: CDR1 GTSNPN and CDR2 SVGIG (reference sequence). The V end was cut by 0 bases, the J end by 6 bases, with 14 bases between. The CDR3 is 14 amino acids. In nucleotides, the CDR3 is TGTGCCTGGAGTGTACAGGTGGGGGGCAATGGCTACACCTTC. Its translation is CAWSVQVGGNGYTF.

This clonotype is medium-sized (0.01 to 0.1%) in the sample. The genes are TRBV2 and TRBJ1-1, with D perhaps matching TRBD1 (5 bases). V was shortened by 8 bases and J by 0 bases, with 16 bases between the two germline ends. Germline V CDR1 and CDR2: SNHLY, FYNNEI. The CDR3 consists of 15 residues. In DNA form, the CDR3 reads TGTGCCAGCGTTCAGGGATATTTTGTGAACACTGAAGCTTTCTTT. Protein: CASVQGYFVNTEAFF.